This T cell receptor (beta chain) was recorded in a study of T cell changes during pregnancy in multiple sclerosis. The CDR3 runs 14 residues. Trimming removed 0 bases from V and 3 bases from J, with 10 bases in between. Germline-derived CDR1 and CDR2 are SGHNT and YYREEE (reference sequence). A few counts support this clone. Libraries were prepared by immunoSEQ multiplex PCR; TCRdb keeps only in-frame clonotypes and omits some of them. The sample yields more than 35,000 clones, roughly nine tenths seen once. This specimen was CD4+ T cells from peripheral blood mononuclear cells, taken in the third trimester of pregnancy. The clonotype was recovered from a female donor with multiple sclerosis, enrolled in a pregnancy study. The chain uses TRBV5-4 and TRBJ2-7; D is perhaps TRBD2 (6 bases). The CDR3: CASSLAGSDYEQYF. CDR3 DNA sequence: TGTGCCAGCAGCTTGGCCGGGAGCGACTACGAGCAGTACTTC. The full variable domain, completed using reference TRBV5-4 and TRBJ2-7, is ETGVTQSPTHLIKTRGQQVTLRCSSQSGHNTVSWYQQALGQGPQFIFQYYREEENGRGNFPPRFSGLQFPNYSSELNVNALELDDSALYLCASSLAGSDYEQYFGPGTRLTVT.